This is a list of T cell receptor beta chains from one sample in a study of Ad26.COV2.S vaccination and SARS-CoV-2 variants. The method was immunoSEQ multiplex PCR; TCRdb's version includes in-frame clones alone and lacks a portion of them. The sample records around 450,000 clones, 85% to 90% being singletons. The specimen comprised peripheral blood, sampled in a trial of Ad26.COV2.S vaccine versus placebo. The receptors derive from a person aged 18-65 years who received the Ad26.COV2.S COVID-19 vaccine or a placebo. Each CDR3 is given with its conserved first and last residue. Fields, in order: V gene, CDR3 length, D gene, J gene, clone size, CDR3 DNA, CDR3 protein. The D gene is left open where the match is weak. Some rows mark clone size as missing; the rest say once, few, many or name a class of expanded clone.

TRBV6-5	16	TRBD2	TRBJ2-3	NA	TGTGCCAGCAGTTATGCTGGTAGCGGGGGCACAGATACGCAGTATTTT	CASSYAGSGGTDTQYF
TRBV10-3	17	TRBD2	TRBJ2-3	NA	TGTGCCATCAGTCGGAAGGTCACTAGCGGGGTCACAGATACGCAGTATTTT	CAISRKVTSGVTDTQYF
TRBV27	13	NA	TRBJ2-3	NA	TGTGCCAGCAGGGGGTCTGGCACAGATACGCAGTATTTT	CASRGSGTDTQYF
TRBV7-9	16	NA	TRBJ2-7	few	TGTGCCAGCAGCTTGGCAGGGGACCTTCCTAGCTACGAGCAGTACTTC	CASSLAGDLPSYEQYF
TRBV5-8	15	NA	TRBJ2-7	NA	TGTGCCAGCAGCATGTGGCCCAAAGGAGGCTACGAGCAGTACTTC	CASSMWPKGGYEQYF
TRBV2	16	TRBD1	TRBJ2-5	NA	TGTGCCAGCACCCTGAATGGACAGGGGCTGGGGGAGACCCAGTACTTC	CASTLNGQGLGETQYF
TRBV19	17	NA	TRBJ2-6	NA	TGTGCCAGTGGGTTAAGGGGTGGTTGGACTGGGGCCAACGTCCTGACTTTC	CASGLRGGWTGANVLTF
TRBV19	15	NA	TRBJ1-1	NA	TGTGCCAGTAGTATCGGCGGACAATGGAACACTGAAGCTTTCTTT	CASSIGGQWNTEAFF
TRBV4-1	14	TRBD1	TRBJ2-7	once	TGCGCCAGCAGCCCAGTACAGGGGCCTTACGAGCAGTACTTC	CASSPVQGPYEQYF
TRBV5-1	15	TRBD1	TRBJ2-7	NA	TGCGCCAGCAGCTCCCGACCGACAGGGGAACGCGAGCAGTACTTC	CASSSRPTGEREQYF
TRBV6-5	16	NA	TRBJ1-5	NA	TGTGCCAGCAGTTCCTTGGAAAGAGGTGTGGATCAGCCCCAGCATTTT	CASSSLERGVDQPQHF
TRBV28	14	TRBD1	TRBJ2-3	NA	TGTGCCAGCAGACCAGACAGGGGACGAGATACGCAGTATTTT	CASRPDRGRDTQYF
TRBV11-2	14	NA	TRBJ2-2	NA	TGTGCCAGCAGCTTAGAAGTGGGGACCGGGGAGCTGTTTTTT	CASSLEVGTGELFF
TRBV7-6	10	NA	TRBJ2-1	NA	TGTGCCGGTCCTTGGAATGAGCAGTTCTTC	CAGPWNEQFF
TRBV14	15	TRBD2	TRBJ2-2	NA	TGTGCCAGCAGCCAGGCGGGGGGGCGAACCGGGGAGCTGTTTTTT	CASSQAGGRTGELFF
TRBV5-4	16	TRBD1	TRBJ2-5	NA	TGTGCCAGCAGCTTTTTAGGGACAGCCCGCCAAGAGACCCAGTACTTC	CASSFLGTARQETQYF
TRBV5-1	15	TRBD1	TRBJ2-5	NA	TGCGCCAGCAGCCGGGACAGGACGAAGGAAGAGACCCAGTACTTC	CASSRDRTKEETQYF
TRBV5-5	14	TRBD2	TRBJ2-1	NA	TGTGCCAGCAGCTTTTCGACTAGCGGCAATGAGCAGTTCTTC	CASSFSTSGNEQFF